The 3 T cell receptor beta chains given below trace back to one sample, sequenced in a study of identical twins. TCRdb reprocessed the 5' RACE reads with MiXCR, giving one entry per CDR3 protein. This table holds 1.5 million to 2 million distinct CDR3 sequences, under 35% found once. Material for sequencing was cord blood. The origin of the receptors is a newborn girl in good health.

This clonotype was detected only once. CDR3 bases: TGTGCCAGCAGTTATCGCCAAGCCAACTCTGGAAACACCATATATTTT. Translation: CASSYRQANSGNTIYF. The V and J genes are TRBV6-6 and TRBJ1-3; D is uncertain. CDR1 MNHNY and CDR2 SVGAGI come from the germline V gene (reference sequence). The CDR3 length is 16 residues. V was trimmed by 3 bases and J by 0 bases, leaving 12 bases between them.

In this sample, this clonotype turned up once. The chain employs TRBV28 and TRBJ2-1; 9 nucleotides align to TRBD2. Trimming removed 3 bases from V and 5 bases from J; junction bases left unmatched: 11. There are 17 residues in the CDR3. CDR1 is MDHEN and CDR2 is SYDVKM in the germline V gene. The chain's CDR3 is CASSFSLGASGNNEQFF. DNA for the CDR3: TGTGCCAGCAGTTTCTCGTTAGGGGCTAGCGGGAACAATGAGCAGTTCTTC.

V is TRBV20-1 and J is TRBJ1-4, with D unclear. The CDR3 runs to 12 residues. Germline V CDR1 and CDR2: DFQATT, SNEGSKA (reference sequence). Deletions cut 0 bases from V and 2 bases from J, with 1 base between. The CDR3 sequence is CSARDTNEKLFF. In nucleotides, the CDR3 is TGCAGTGCTAGAGACACTAATGAAAAACTGTTTTTT.